This TCR beta chain was sequenced during a study of blood T cell repertoires in COVID-19. The CDR3 has 16 residues. After removal of 5 bases from V and 0 bases from J, the junction contained 5 bases not matched to a gene. Germline CDR1 is LNHDA and CDR2 is SQIVND (reference sequence). Libraries were prepared by immunoSEQ multiplex PCR; TCRdb keeps only in-frame clonotypes and omits some of them. The table lists about 61,000 clones, 88% of them singletons. Source material: peripheral blood. The source of this sequence is a woman between 50 and 59 years old with active or convalescent COVID-19. The V gene is TRBV19, the J gene TRBJ1-3; 9 bases agree with TRBD1. CDR3 coding DNA: TGTGCCAGTAGTCTCGGGACAGGGCGCTCTGGAAACACCATATATTTT. Protein: CASSLGTGRSGNTIYF. Full variable domain (rest looked up from reference TRBV19 and TRBJ1-3): DGGITQSPKYLFRKEGQNVTLSCEQNLNHDAMYWYRQDPGQGLRLIYYSQIVNDFQKGDIAEGYSVSREKKESFPLTVTSAQKNPTAFYLCASSLGTGRSGNTIYFGEGSWLTVV.